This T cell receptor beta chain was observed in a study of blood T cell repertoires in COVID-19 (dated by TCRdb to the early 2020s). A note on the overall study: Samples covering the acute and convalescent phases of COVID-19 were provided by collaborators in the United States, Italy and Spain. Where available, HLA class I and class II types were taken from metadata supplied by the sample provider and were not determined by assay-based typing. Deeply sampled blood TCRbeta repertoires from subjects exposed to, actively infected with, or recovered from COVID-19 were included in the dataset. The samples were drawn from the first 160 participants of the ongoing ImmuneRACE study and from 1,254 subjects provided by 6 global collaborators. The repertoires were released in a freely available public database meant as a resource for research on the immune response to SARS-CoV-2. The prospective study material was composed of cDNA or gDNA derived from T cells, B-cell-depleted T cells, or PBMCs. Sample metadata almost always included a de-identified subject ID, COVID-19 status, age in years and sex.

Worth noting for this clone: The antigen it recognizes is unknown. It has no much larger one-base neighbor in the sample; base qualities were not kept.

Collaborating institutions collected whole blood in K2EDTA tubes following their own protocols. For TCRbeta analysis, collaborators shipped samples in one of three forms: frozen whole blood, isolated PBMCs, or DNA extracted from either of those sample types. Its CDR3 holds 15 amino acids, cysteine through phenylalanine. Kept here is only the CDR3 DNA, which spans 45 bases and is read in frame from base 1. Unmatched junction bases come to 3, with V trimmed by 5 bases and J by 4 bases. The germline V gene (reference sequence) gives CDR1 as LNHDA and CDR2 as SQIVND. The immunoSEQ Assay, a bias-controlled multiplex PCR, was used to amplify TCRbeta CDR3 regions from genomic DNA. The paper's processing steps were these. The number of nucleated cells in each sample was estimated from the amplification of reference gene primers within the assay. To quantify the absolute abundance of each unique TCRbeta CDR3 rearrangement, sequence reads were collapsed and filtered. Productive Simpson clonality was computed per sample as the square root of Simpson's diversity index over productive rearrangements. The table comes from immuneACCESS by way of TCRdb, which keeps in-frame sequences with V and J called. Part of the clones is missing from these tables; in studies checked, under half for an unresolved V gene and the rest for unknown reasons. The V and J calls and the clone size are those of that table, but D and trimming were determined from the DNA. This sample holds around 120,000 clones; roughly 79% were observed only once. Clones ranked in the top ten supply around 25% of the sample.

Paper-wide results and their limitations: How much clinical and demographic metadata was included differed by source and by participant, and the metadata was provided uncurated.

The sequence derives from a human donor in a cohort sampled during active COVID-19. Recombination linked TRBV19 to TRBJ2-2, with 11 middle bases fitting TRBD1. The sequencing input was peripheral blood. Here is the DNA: TGTGCCAGTAGTGGCGGGACAGGGGGCACCGGGGAGCTGTTTTTT. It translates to CASSGGTGGTGELFF.